The 12 T cell receptor beta chains listed next were all sequenced from one sample in a study of quantifying T cell responses using KT2 cells. About the research overall: TCR alpha and beta constant-region primers primed reverse transcription of RNA.

A single-stranded UMI oligo with SP2 sequence was ligated to cDNA 3' ends. An equimolar mix of RC1.1 and RC1.2 primed the beta chain across TRBC1 and TRBC2. TCRdb redid the calling of the UMI-ligation and nested PCR reads with MiXCR, one entry per CDR3 protein. This sample has 25,000 to 35,000 distinct CDR3 sequences, with about 7.1% found just once. The specimen sequenced was PBMCs spiked with cells of the T cell clone KT2. Receptors were obtained from a human donor.

As to this clonotype: A much bigger clone sits one base away, suggesting this may be a read error. The chain employs TRBV29-1 and TRBJ1-2, with 7 nucleotides matching TRBD1. Germline V gene lookup returns CDR1 SQVTM and CDR2 ANQGSEA. The CDR3 extends over 14 amino acids. In DNA form, the CDR3 reads TGCAGCGTAGTGGACAGGAGAGCTAACTATGGCTACAACTTC. Translating it yields CSVVDRRANYGYNF.

This clonotype turned up a few times. The chain links TRBV2 to TRBJ2-1, with 7 bases fitting TRBD2. CDR3 length equals 14 residues. Germline assignment: CDR1 SNHLY and CDR2 FYNNEI. The trim removed 5 bases at V and 7 bases at J, leaving 8 bases unmatched. The CDR3 spells CASSWGLLENEQFF. The CDR3 bases are TGTGCCAGCAGTTGGGGACTACTGGAGAATGAGCAGTTCTTC. Variable domain in full (rest from reference TRBV2 and TRBJ2-1): EPEVTQTPSHQVTQMGQEVILRCVPISNHLYFYWYRQILGQKVEFLVSFYNNEISEKSEIFDDQFSVERPDGSNFTLKIRSTKLEDSAMYFCASSWGLLENEQFFGPGTRLTVL.

The sample holds many counts of this clonotype. The chain has TRBV5-1 and TRBJ2-7; 9 bases agree with TRBD2. Germline CDR1 and CDR2: SGHRS and YFSETQ. CDR3 size: 14 residues. V gave up 5 bases and J gave up 4 bases; unmatched junction bases: 7. The CDR3 DNA follows: TGCGCCAGCAGATCGGCACTAGCGGGTTACGAGCAGTACTTC. The encoded protein is CASRSALAGYEQYF.

The chain has TRBV19 and TRBJ2-1, with a possible D match to TRBD1 (6 bases). CDR1 is LNHDA, CDR2 SQIVND, per germline (reference sequence). V was trimmed by 11 bases and J by 7 bases, leaving 9 bases between them. This CDR3 comprises 10 residues. CDR3 sequence (DNA): TGTGCCGCAGGGGAGAATGAGCAGTTCTTC. Residues: CAAGENEQFF.

There are a few counts of this clonotype. The conserved final phenylalanine or tryptophan is absent from the CDR3, which likely points to a read error. V and J are TRBV20-1 and TRBJ2-3; unclear D gene. This CDR3 region has 14 residues. Germline lookup yields CDR1 DFQATT and CDR2 SNEGSKA (reference sequence). V lost 0 bases, J lost 3 bases, and 10 bases lay in between. CDR3 in amino acids: CSARETARTDTQYL. CDR3 nucleotide sequence: TGCAGTGCTAGAGAAACTGCACGTACAGATACGCAGTATTTG.

This clonotype was detected a few times. The chain employs TRBV10-2 and TRBJ2-3, with D hard to call. The CDR3 runs 16 residues. Per germline, CDR1 WSHSY and CDR2 SAAADI. The V and J ends lost 2 bases and 4 bases respectively, with 16 bases between them. The CDR3: CASSEGSLRPSDTQYF. The CDR3 bases are TGCGCCAGCAGTGAGGGATCACTCCGGCCCTCAGATACGCAGTATTTT.

This clonotype has only a few counts. The chain is built from TRBV27 and TRBJ2-3, with 11 bases that match TRBD2. V was clipped by 5 bases and J by 8 bases; unmatched bases: 12. This CDR3 region has 16 residues. The germline V gene encodes CDR1 MNHEY and CDR2 SMNVEV (reference sequence). CDR3 sequence (DNA): TGTGCCAGCAGTCCTATAGCGGGAGGGGCGACCGGTACGCAGTATTTT. It encodes CASSPIAGGATGTQYF.

This clonotype was seen many times. The J gene is TRBJ2-1, the V gene TRBV6-2 or TRBV6-3; D not certain. The V end was cut by 6 bases, the J end by 9 bases, with 18 bases between. Germline V CDR1 and CDR2: MNHEY, SVGEGT. This CDR3 has 14 residues. This CDR3 is CASRLALDASEQFF. In nucleotides, the CDR3 is TGTGCCAGCAGGTTGGCGCTCGACGCCAGTGAGCAGTTCTTC.

This clonotype came up many times. The V and J genes are TRBV9 and TRBJ1-6; D call uncertain. The length of the CDR3 is 16 residues. Germline lookup yields CDR1 SGDLS and CDR2 YYNGEE. The V gene lost 2 bases and the J gene lost 0 bases, with 9 bases spanning the gap. The CDR3 DNA is TGTGCCAGCAGCGTCGGTCCAAGCTCCTATAATTCACCCCTCCACTTT. Protein product: CASSVGPSSYNSPLHF.

This chain connects TRBV5-1 to TRBJ1-5; a weak D match, TRBD1 (6 bases). Germline V gene data show CDR1 as SGHRS and CDR2 as YFSETQ. Trimming stripped 4 bases from V and 7 bases from J, with 15 bases between. The CDR3 is 14 amino acids. The chain's CDR3 is CASSLGASDQPQHF. In DNA form, the CDR3 reads TGCGCCAGCAGCCTGGGGGCCTCTGACCAGCCCCAGCATTTT.

This clonotype occurred a few times. The chain carries TRBV5-1 and TRBJ2-7, with D unclear. The CDR3 loop spans 13 amino acids. V was trimmed by 4 bases and J by 2 bases, leaving 10 bases between them. CDR1 and CDR2 (germline): SGHRS, YFSETQ. The CDR3 DNA reads as TGCGCCAGCAGCCCCCGGGCAGCCTACGAGCAGTACTTC. Its translation: CASSPRAAYEQYF.

V and J are TRBV10-3 and TRBJ2-3; D remains ambiguous. V lost 3 bases and J 4 bases, leaving 11 bases between the germline ends. Germline-derived CDR1 and CDR2 are ENHRY and SYGVKD. This CDR3 has 14 residues. This chain's CDR3 is CAISDPKDPDTQYF. DNA of the CDR3: TGTGCCATCAGTGATCCGAAGGACCCAGATACGCAGTATTTT.